These 2 T cell receptor beta chains came from one sample sequenced in a study of spatial heterogeneity in lung cancer. Sample time point: sample taken at primary tumor resection. Unsorted whole RNA samples from tumor, nontumor lung or frozen PBMC were sequenced. TCRdb ran MiXCR on the 5' RACE reads and lists one entry per CDR3 protein. Here the sample spans 70,000 to 90,000 distinct CDR3 sequences, roughly 15% being singletons. Sequences were derived from PBMCs, sampled at surgery. The receptor set was obtained from a male donor with early-stage non-small cell lung cancer.

This chain joins TRBV12-3 or TRBV12-4 and TRBJ1-4; D unresolved. The CDR3 is made up of 13 amino acids. V was trimmed by 6 bases and J by 4 bases, leaving 9 bases between them. In DNA, the CDR3 is TGTGCCAGCAGAGGTGATTTTAATGAAAAACTGTTTTTT. This translates into CASRGDFNEKLFF.

Only a few counts were recorded for this clonotype. The V and J genes are TRBV7-2 and TRBJ2-5; 12 bases line up with TRBD1. Germline CDR1 reads SGHTA; CDR2 reads FQGNSA. V dropped 5 bases and J dropped 2; count of bases not matched to a gene: 15. The CDR3 is 19 residues long. This CDR3 reads CASSPHGGTGGLWQETQYF. CDR3 coding DNA: TGTGCCAGCAGCCCACACGGTGGGACAGGGGGCCTGTGGCAAGAGACCCAGTACTTC.